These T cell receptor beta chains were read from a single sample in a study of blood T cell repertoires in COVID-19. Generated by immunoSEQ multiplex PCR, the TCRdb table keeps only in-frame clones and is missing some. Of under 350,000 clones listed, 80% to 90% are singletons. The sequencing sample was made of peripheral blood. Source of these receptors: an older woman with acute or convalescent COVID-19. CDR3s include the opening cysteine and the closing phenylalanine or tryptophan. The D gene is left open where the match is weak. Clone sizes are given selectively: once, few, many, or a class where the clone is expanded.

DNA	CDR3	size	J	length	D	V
TGTGCCCGAACAGGGGACTCTGGAAACACCATATATTTT	CARTGDSGNTIYF	NA	TRBJ1-3	13	TRBD1	TRBV30
TGTGCCAGCAGTAACGGGAAGAACACTGAAGCTTTCTTT	CASSNGKNTEAFF	NA	TRBJ1-1	13	NA	TRBV6-5
TGTGCCTGGAGTCGGGCAGGAGGAGGGCCCCAGCATTTT	CAWSRAGGGPQHF	NA	TRBJ1-5	13	NA	TRBV30
TGTGCCAGCCGGACTTCCTATGGCTACACCTTC	CASRTSYGYTF	NA	TRBJ1-2	11	NA	TRBV28
TGTGCCAGCCACAAAGGGGGAAACACTGAAGCTTTCTTT	CASHKGGNTEAFF	NA	TRBJ1-1	13	NA	TRBV6-5
TGTGCCAGCACAACAGGGGATCCTGGTCAGCCCCAGCATTTT	CASTTGDPGQPQHF	NA	TRBJ1-5	14	TRBD1	TRBV6-5
TGCGCCAGCAGCGCGGCAGGGATGGGTGGCTACACCTTC	CASSAAGMGGYTF	NA	TRBJ1-2	13	NA	TRBV10-2
TGTGCCACCAGTGTGGCGGACAGGGTTCTTTTTAGGTCCTACGAGCAGTACTTC	CATSVADRVLFRSYEQYF	NA	TRBJ2-7	18	TRBD1	TRBV24-1
TGTGCCAGCAGTGAAGAAACGGGGGCTGGGGCCAACGTCCTGACTTTC	CASSEETGAGANVLTF	NA	TRBJ2-6	16	NA	TRBV2
TGTGCCAGCAGCCCCCGGACAGGGGGCGAGACCCAGTACTTC	CASSPRTGGETQYF	NA	TRBJ2-5	14	TRBD1	TRBV3-1/TRBV3-2
TGCGCCAGCAGGGAAACAGTGATAGCCAAAAACATTCAGTACTTC	CASRETVIAKNIQYF	once	TRBJ2-4	15	NA	TRBV5-1
TGCGCCAGCAGCTCTAAATACCAAGAGACCCAGTACTTC	CASSSKYQETQYF	NA	TRBJ2-5	13	NA	TRBV4-1
TGTGCCAGCAGCTTAGAATTACAGGTAGTTACGCAGTATTTT	CASSLELQVVTQYF	NA	TRBJ2-3	14	NA	TRBV11-2
TGTGCCAGCAGCCAAGATAAGAGTCCGGGACAGTTAGCTGGGGCCAACGTCCTGACTTTC	CASSQDKSPGQLAGANVLTF	NA	TRBJ2-6	20	TRBD1	TRBV3-1/TRBV3-2
TGTGCCAGCAGCTTAGACAGGGGGTATGGCTACACCTTC	CASSLDRGYGYTF	NA	TRBJ1-2	13	TRBD1	TRBV7-9
TGTGCCATCAGTGCCGGTCCCCCCGGGGAGCTGTTTTTT	CAISAGPPGELFF	NA	TRBJ2-2	13	NA	TRBV10-3
TGTGCCAGCAGTTACCGAGATGACAGAAACACTGAAGCTTTCTTT	CASSYRDDRNTEAFF	NA	TRBJ1-1	15	NA	TRBV6-5
TGTGCCAGCGGCTTGGGGGCCGGGGCTGAAGCTTTCTTT	CASGLGAGAEAFF	NA	TRBJ1-1	13	NA	TRBV5-6
TGTGCCAGCAGATTGGACAGCCTATCCGCCGGGGAGCTGTTTTTT	CASRLDSLSAGELFF	NA	TRBJ2-2	15	NA	TRBV6-5
TGCGCCAGCAGCTTGGAACTAGGGCGCGAGCAGTACTTC	CASSLELGREQYF	once	TRBJ2-7	13	NA	TRBV5-1
TGTGCCAGCAGCCAAGAGTACGGGGGGCGCGTTAATGGCTACACCTTC	CASSQEYGGRVNGYTF	NA	TRBJ1-2	16	NA	TRBV3-1/TRBV3-2
TGTGCCAGCAGGAACCGGGACAGGGCCACAGATACGCAGTATTTT	CASRNRDRATDTQYF	once	TRBJ2-3	15	TRBD1	TRBV6-5
TGCGCCAGCAGCTTGGGGACAGGCAACACTGAAGCTTTCTTT	CASSLGTGNTEAFF	NA	TRBJ1-1	14	TRBD1	TRBV5-1
TGTGCCAGCAGCCCACTAGCGGGACAGGGGGCAACCGGGGAGCTGTTTTTT	CASSPLAGQGATGELFF	NA	TRBJ2-2	17	TRBD1	TRBV11-2
TGTGCCAGTAGTATTTTGCAGGGTCCGGGAAACACCATATATTTT	CASSILQGPGNTIYF	NA	TRBJ1-3	15	NA	TRBV19
TGTGCCAGCAGTGTCGGTACAGGGGATGGGCCCCTCCACTTT	CASSVGTGDGPLHF	few	TRBJ1-6	14	TRBD1	TRBV2
TGCGCCAGCAGCTTCATTGGGGCAAGTAATGAAAAACTGTTTTTT	CASSFIGASNEKLFF	NA	TRBJ1-4	15	NA	TRBV5-1
TGTGCCAGCAGCTTATTCGAGACTCCTAACGTCCTGACTTTC	CASSLFETPNVLTF	NA	TRBJ2-6	14	NA	TRBV7-2
TGCGCCAGCAGCCAAGAGGGGCAAACAGGGGACGGCGGCTACACCTTC	CASSQEGQTGDGGYTF	NA	TRBJ1-2	16	TRBD1	TRBV4-1
TGCGCCAGCAGCCGGACAGATTTTGCCCCCTACAATGAGCAGTTCTTC	CASSRTDFAPYNEQFF	NA	TRBJ2-1	16	NA	TRBV5-1
TGCGCCAGCAGCTCGATTGGGACAGGGAAGAACACTGAAGCTTTCTTT	CASSSIGTGKNTEAFF	NA	TRBJ1-1	16	TRBD1	TRBV5-1
TGTGCCAGCACCCTACAGGAATTAGGTGAAAAACTGTTTTTT	CASTLQELGEKLFF	few	TRBJ1-4	14	NA	TRBV2
TGCGCCAGCAGCACCCCGGGGGCAGGGGGCTCTGAAGCTTTCTTT	CASSTPGAGGSEAFF	NA	TRBJ1-1	15	TRBD1	TRBV5-1
TGTGCCAGCAGCAATGGGACAGGGGGCTTTTCACCCCTCCACTTT	CASSNGTGGFSPLHF	NA	TRBJ1-6	15	TRBD1	TRBV9
TGCGCCAGCCGCCCCGCGGGGGGCGGAGGAACTGAAGCTTTCTTT	CASRPAGGGGTEAFF	NA	TRBJ1-1	15	NA	TRBV5-1
TGCGCCAGCAGCTTGCAAACAGGGGGCTACGAGCAGTACTTC	CASSLQTGGYEQYF	NA	TRBJ2-7	14	TRBD1	TRBV5-1
TGTGCCAGCAGCCACAGGGGGGATCAGCCCCAGCATTTT	CASSHRGDQPQHF	NA	TRBJ1-5	13	TRBD1	TRBV4-2
TGTGCCAGCATAGGGGATGCAGATACGCAGTATTTT	CASIGDADTQYF	once	TRBJ2-3	12	NA	TRBV6-5
TGTGCCAGCTCGTTTGCGGAGGGGGCTTATGGCTACACCTTC	CASSFAEGAYGYTF	NA	TRBJ1-2	14	TRBD1	TRBV18
TGTGCCATCAGGGAGCAGGGGAACACTGAAGCTTTCTTT	CAIREQGNTEAFF	few	TRBJ1-1	13	NA	TRBV10-3
TGTGCCAGCAGCCTCGGGGGGCTCAACTATGGCTACACCTTC	CASSLGGLNYGYTF	NA	TRBJ1-2	14	NA	TRBV3-1/TRBV3-2
TGTGCCAGTAGTGCCCCCCGGGGGAGCTCCTACAATGAGCAGTTCTTC	CASSAPRGSSYNEQFF	NA	TRBJ2-1	16	NA	TRBV19
TGTGCCAGCAGCTTCGGGACTAGCGGGGGGGTTGCAGATACGCAGTATTTT	CASSFGTSGGVADTQYF	NA	TRBJ2-3	17	TRBD2	TRBV5-4
TGTGCCAGCAGCTTGGGGTGGGACAGAGACTACGAGCAGTACTTC	CASSLGWDRDYEQYF	NA	TRBJ2-7	15	TRBD1	TRBV5-6
TGCAGTGCTAGCCTTGACACTGAAGCTTTCTTT	CSASLDTEAFF	NA	TRBJ1-1	11	NA	TRBV20-1
TGTGCCTGGAGTATTGGCGGGACAGGGAACTATGGCTACACCTTC	CAWSIGGTGNYGYTF	NA	TRBJ1-2	15	TRBD1	TRBV30
TGTGCCAGCAGCCAAGTAAAGCGGGGGTCCTACAATGAGCAGTTCTTC	CASSQVKRGSYNEQFF	NA	TRBJ2-1	16	TRBD2	TRBV3-1/TRBV3-2
TGCGCCAGCCGGGCGGGCTCTGGAAACACCATATATTTT	CASRAGSGNTIYF	NA	TRBJ1-3	13	NA	TRBV5-1
TGTGCCAGCAGCTTCGGGGGGGAGGACTATGGCTACACCTTC	CASSFGGEDYGYTF	few	TRBJ1-2	14	NA	TRBV5-4
TGTGCCAGCATCCTCGTGACTAGCGGGGGGCCGGGGGAGCAGTTCTTC	CASILVTSGGPGEQFF	NA	TRBJ2-1	16	TRBD2	TRBV5-8
TGTGCCATCAGTGAAGGACAGGGGGCAGATACGCAGTATTTT	CAISEGQGADTQYF	NA	TRBJ2-3	14	TRBD1	TRBV10-3
TGTGCCAGTAGTATAGGACAGGCCGCTGTCTATGGCTACACCTTC	CASSIGQAAVYGYTF	NA	TRBJ1-2	15	NA	TRBV19